The clone carrying this T cell receptor beta chain was seen a handful of times. What it recognizes is unknown. The assay was immunoSEQ multiplex PCR, and TCRdb's table has in-frame clones only and misses some. The sample shows 80,000 or so clones, roughly 79% of them seen only once. The CDR3 contains 14 residues. V was shortened by 3 bases and J by 3 bases, with 9 bases between the two germline ends. Germline V lookup: CDR1 MNHEY, CDR2 SMNVEV (reference sequence). The data were taken from a study of radiotherapy plus CTLA-4 blockade in lung cancer. Study-wide context: Disease control was present in 25% to 35% of patients, and objective responses in less than 20%.

General study findings and limits: The best predictor of response was reported to be early blood T cell clone dynamics, with interferon-beta. TCR clones of tumor origin grew in blood after radiotherapy plus ipilimumab.

It was focal radiation plus CTLA-4 blockade with ipilimumab that patients with chemo-refractory metastatic non-small-cell lung cancer received. Here the sequenced sample was peripheral blood, taken from a patient treated with radiotherapy plus ipilimumab. V usage is TRBV27 and J usage is TRBJ2-1, with D perhaps matching TRBD1 (6 bases). This receptor was identified in a human donor with non-small cell lung cancer who had a partial response to radiotherapy plus ipilimumab. Some clones in this sample may be carry-over from other donors' samples. CDR3 nucleotide sequence: TGTGCCAGCAGTTTTGTGACAGGCTACAATGAGCAGTTCTTC. Translation gives CASSFVTGYNEQFF.